The subject of this entry is one TCR beta chain. What it binds is unknown. This sample is part of a study of radiation and T cells in renal cell carcinoma. Study-wide context: Nephrectomy followed 15 Gy stereotactic body radiation by 4 weeks.

General study points: From baseline, blood top tumor clonotypes peaked at 2 weeks post-radiation.

Trimming took off 3 bases at V and 6 bases at J, with 23 bases between the two ends. The germline V gene encodes CDR1 SGHVS and CDR2 FNYEAQ. This CDR3 has 18 residues. Time point described: baseline pretreatment blood. This sample's treatment: 15 Gy SBRT to primary tumor, nephrectomy 4 weeks later. The patient's renal cell carcinoma had clear cell pathology. Some clones are missing from TCRdb's copy, which holds only in-frame ones; the method was immunoSEQ multiplex PCR. The sample lists tens of thousands of clones; under 90% were seen once. The source material was blood, sampled from a patient whose treatment included radiotherapy and nephrectomy. This chain joins TRBV7-6 and TRBJ2-2; D gene unclear. The TCR comes from a man between 60 and 70 years old with renal cell carcinoma. DNA for the CDR3: TGTGCCAGCAGCTTGGACCTTTGGCGGCCGGATAGGGCCGGGGAGCTGTTTTTT. Protein product: CASSLDLWRPDRAGELFF.